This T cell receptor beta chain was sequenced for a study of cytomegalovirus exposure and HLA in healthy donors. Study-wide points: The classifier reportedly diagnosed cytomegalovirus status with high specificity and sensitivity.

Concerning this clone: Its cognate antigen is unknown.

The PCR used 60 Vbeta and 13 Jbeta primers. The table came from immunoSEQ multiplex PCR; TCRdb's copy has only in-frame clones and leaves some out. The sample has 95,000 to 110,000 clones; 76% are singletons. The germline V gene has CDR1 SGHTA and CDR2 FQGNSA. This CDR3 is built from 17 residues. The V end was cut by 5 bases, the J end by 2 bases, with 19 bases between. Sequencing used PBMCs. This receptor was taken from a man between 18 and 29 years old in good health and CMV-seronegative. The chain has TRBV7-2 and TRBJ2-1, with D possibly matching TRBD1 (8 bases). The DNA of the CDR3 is TGTGCCAGCAGCGCAACCCGGACAGGGAGGGCCTACAATGAGCAGTTCTTC. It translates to CASSATRTGRAYNEQFF. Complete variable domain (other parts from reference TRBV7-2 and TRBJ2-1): GAGVSQSPSNKVTEKGKDVELRCDPISGHTALYWYRQSLGQGLEFLIYFQGNSAPDKSGLPSDRFSAERTGGSVSTLTIQRTQQEDSAVYLCASSATRTGRAYNEQFFGPGTRLTVL.